A selection of T cell receptor beta chains follows, all from one sample in a study of response to subunit inactivated influenza vaccine. TCRdb ran MiXCR on the RT-PCR reads and lists one entry per CDR3 protein. The repertoire holds 500,000 to 550,000 distinct CDR3 sequences, with roughly 7.6% as singletons. Material: PBMCs from blood, obtained 23 months after vaccination. These receptors all stem from a man aged 50-75 years who received an inactivated influenza vaccine. The CDR3 runs from the conserved cysteine through the conserved F or W. The D gene is left open where the match is weak. Size tells how often a clone was seen (once, few, many) or the class of an expanded clone, and some rows leave it out.

many TRBJ1-5 NA TRBV20-1 TGCAGTGCTAGGAAGGGACCCGCGGAGTATCAGCCCCAGCATTTT CSARKGPAEYQPQHF
few TRBJ2-7 NA TRBV4-1 TGCGCCAGCAGCCAAGGGTGGCAGGGAGGTGACGAGCAGTACTTC CASSQGWQGGDEQYF
many TRBJ1-5 NA TRBV4-1 TGCGCCAGCAGCCAAGAGGGGGGGGTCGGGTCCCAGCCCCAGCATTTT CASSQEGGVGSQPQHF
NA TRBJ2-2 NA TRBV6-1 TGTGCCAGCAGAACCGATTCGCGGGACACCGGGGAGCTGTTTTTT CASRTDSRDTGELFF
NA TRBJ1-1 NA TRBV28 TGTGCCAGCAGTATCCTCGGTGGGAACACTGAAGCTTTCTTT CASSILGGNTEAFF
NA TRBJ2-5 TRBD2 TRBV5-1 TGCGCCAGCAGCTTGGCCGGGACTAGCGGACAAGAGACCCAGTACTTC CASSLAGTSGQETQYF
few TRBJ1-5 NA TRBV2 TGTGCCAGCAGCGGAGCCGCGGGGCCTAGCAATCAGCCCCAGCATTTT CASSGAAGPSNQPQHF
NA TRBJ2-5 TRBD1 TRBV19 TGTGCCAGTAACCCAGGACAGGGCAGACAAGAGACCCAGTACTTC CASNPGQGRQETQYF
many TRBJ1-1 TRBD1 TRBV5-1 TGCGCCAGCAGCTTGGTATTGAGGGGGCGCGGAACTGAAGCTTTCTTT CASSLVLRGRGTEAFF
NA TRBJ2-1 NA TRBV2 TGTGCCAGCAGTCCCTCGAGAGGGGAGATTGAGCAGTTCTTC CASSPSRGEIEQFF
many TRBJ2-2 NA TRBV12-3/TRBV12-4 TGTGCCAGCAGTTTCCCGACAGCATACACCGGGGAGCTGTTTTTT CASSFPTAYTGELFF
many TRBJ2-1 NA TRBV7-8 TGTGCCAGCAGCACCGGGACACACCCCACCAATGAGCAGTTCTTC CASSTGTHPTNEQFF
NA TRBJ2-3 TRBD2 TRBV5-1 TGCGCCAGCAGCTTCTCCACCACGACTAGCGGGCGAGATACGCAGTATTTT CASSFSTTTSGRDTQYF
many TRBJ2-3 NA TRBV7-9 TGTGCCAGCAGCCTAACCCGGGATTTAGATACGCAGTATTTT CASSLTRDLDTQYF
few TRBJ2-1 NA TRBV9 TGTGCCAGCAGCGTAGCTATTACGGACGGTTACAATGAGCAGTTCTTC CASSVAITDGYNEQFF
NA TRBJ1-1 NA TRBV29-1 TGCAGCGTCGGAAACAGGGCTGTCGGAGCTTTCTTT CSVGNRAVGAFF
few TRBJ2-7 NA TRBV28 TGTGCCAGCAGTTCGGACAACATGGGCTACGAGCAGTACTTC CASSSDNMGYEQYF
many TRBJ2-1 NA TRBV11-2 TGTGCCAGCAGCTTATTCCCAGGGAAGGCCAATGAGCAGTTCTTC CASSLFPGKANEQFF
once TRBJ2-1 TRBD2 TRBV12-3/TRBV12-4 TGTGCCAGCAGTTTTAGCGGGAGAAGGGTCTACAATGAGCAGTTCTTC CASSFSGRRVYNEQFF
few TRBJ2-2 NA TRBV5-1 TGCGCCAGCAGCTTTGAAGGGGCCGGGGAGCTGTTTTTT CASSFEGAGELFF
few TRBJ2-1 NA TRBV5-1 TGCGCCAGCAGCCCTTTGGGGAGGAGTGAGCAGTTCTTC CASSPLGRSEQFF
many TRBJ1-1 NA TRBV5-1 TGCGCCAGCAGCTTGGGCGGGACGAACACTGAAGCTTTCTTT CASSLGGTNTEAFF
few TRBJ2-7 NA TRBV10-3 TGTGCCATCAGGAAGGCGGGACAGAGCTACGAGCAGTACTTC CAIRKAGQSYEQYF
few TRBJ2-3 TRBD2 TRBV6-5 TGTGCCAGCAGTTACGGCGGGAGGAGGACAGATACGCAGTATTTT CASSYGGRRTDTQYF
few TRBJ2-1 NA TRBV5-1 TGCGCCAGCGCCCCGGCGGGTACGCTAAGCAATGAGCAGTTCTTC CASAPAGTLSNEQFF
many TRBJ2-2 NA TRBV2 TGTGCCAGCAGTGAAGGGGTAGCTAAGTTCACCGGGGAGCTGTTTTTT CASSEGVAKFTGELFF
few TRBJ2-5 NA TRBV10-3 TGTGCCACGGGTCCTGAGGGGGATTCAGAGACCCAGTACTTC CATGPEGDSETQYF
NA TRBJ2-1 TRBD2 TRBV9 TGTGCCAGCAGCGTAGGGGGAGGGCCAGTCGATGAGCAGTTCTTC CASSVGGGPVDEQFF
NA TRBJ1-1 NA TRBV2 TGTGCCAGCAGTGAGCTCGCTCTGTGGGCTTTCTTT CASSELALWAFF
few TRBJ1-2 NA TRBV11-2 TGTGCCAGCAGCTCGGGAGCGGTTTTAGGGCTTGGCTACACCTTC CASSSGAVLGLGYTF
few TRBJ2-7 TRBD1 TRBV18 TGTGCCAGCTCACCAGACGGGACAGGATACGAGCAGTACTTC CASSPDGTGYEQYF
many TRBJ2-1 TRBD2 TRBV14 TGTGCCAGCAGCCAAGCGGGGGGGCCTAATGAGCAGTTCTTC CASSQAGGPNEQFF
many TRBJ2-4 NA TRBV7-9 TGTGCCAGCAGCTTAGGGGGGATGAACATTCAGTACTTC CASSLGGMNIQYF
few TRBJ2-7 TRBD2 TRBV20-1 TGCAGTGGGCATTTCGGGGGGGGCGAGCAGTACTTC CSGHFGGGEQYF
many TRBJ2-1 TRBD2 TRBV29-1 TGCAGCGCCCCCGGGACTAGTAGTAGCAATGAGCAGTTCTTC CSAPGTSSSNEQFF
NA TRBJ2-4 TRBD1 TRBV20-1 TGCAGTGCCCAGAGACAGGGCCCGGCAGACATTCAGTACTTC CSAQRQGPADIQYF
many TRBJ2-7 NA TRBV3-1 TGTGCCAGCAGCGATTCGGGACATACCTACGAGCAGTACTTC CASSDSGHTYEQYF
few TRBJ1-6 NA TRBV7-2 TGTGCCAGCAGCTTCGGGCAGGGCAGGACTTCACCCCTCCACTTT CASSFGQGRTSPLHF
NA TRBJ2-2 TRBD1 TRBV6-2/TRBV6-3 TGTGCCAGCAGTAAGGGGACAGGGGGCACCGGGGAGCTGTTTTTT CASSKGTGGTGELFF
many TRBJ2-2 TRBD1 TRBV5-6 TGTGCCAGCAGGGTACAGGGGGCGGGCACCGGGGAGCTGTTTTTT CASRVQGAGTGELFF
NA TRBJ2-1 NA TRBV4-1 TGCGCCAGCAGCCAAGACGCCCGCGGAGATGAGCAGTTCTTC CASSQDARGDEQFF
many TRBJ2-3 TRBD2 TRBV12-3/TRBV12-4 TGTGCCAGCAGCTTGGAACCCGGGACTAGGGGGTATTTT CASSLEPGTRGYF
NA TRBJ1-1 NA TRBV3-1 TGTGCCAGCAGCCCCCAGGAACTTGACATGAACACTGAAGCTTTCTTT CASSPQELDMNTEAFF
NA TRBJ2-3 NA TRBV3-1 TGTGCCAGCAGCCAGACGGTTTCGGGCACAGATACGCAGTATTTT CASSQTVSGTDTQYF
few TRBJ2-3 NA TRBV6-2/TRBV6-3 TGTGCCAGCAGTTACTCGAGCAAGGATACGCAGTATTTT CASSYSSKDTQYF
NA TRBJ1-2 NA TRBV20-1 TGCAGTGCTAGAGGGGGGGGCTGGGGCTACACCTTC CSARGGGWGYTF
NA TRBJ2-7 TRBD1 TRBV7-2 TGTGCCAGCAGCGTCGACCGGGACAGGAGATACGAGCAGTACTTC CASSVDRDRRYEQYF
once TRBJ2-5 NA TRBV7-2 TGTGCCAGCAGCTTATCAATATTCGGTGAGACCCAGTACTTC CASSLSIFGETQYF
many TRBJ1-1 NA TRBV7-2 TGTGCCAGCAGGCCCGGACCGGGGGACACTGAAGCTTTCTTT CASRPGPGDTEAFF
many TRBJ1-6 NA TRBV12-3/TRBV12-4 TGTGCCAGCAGTTCAGGGGTTTCTGGGATTTCACCCCTCCACTTT CASSSGVSGISPLHF
few TRBJ2-3 NA TRBV7-2 TGTGCCAGCAGCTCCCGACTAGTAAAAGATACGCAGTATTTT CASSSRLVKDTQYF
few TRBJ2-1 NA TRBV11-2 TGTGCCAGCAGCTACGAGGGACTGAGTGTTTACAATGAGCAGTTCTTC CASSYEGLSVYNEQFF
few TRBJ2-2 NA TRBV14 TGTGCCAGCAGCCAACAGGTCGGCACCGGGGAGCTGTTTTTT CASSQQVGTGELFF
many TRBJ2-5 NA TRBV12-3/TRBV12-4 TGTGCCAGCAGTTCGGGGACCCCAGAGACCCAGTACTTC CASSSGTPETQYF
NA TRBJ2-7 TRBD2 TRBV5-6 TGTGCCAGCAGCCCACGCCTCGGGACTAGGGCAACCTACGAGCAGTACTTC CASSPRLGTRATYEQYF
many TRBJ1-2 NA TRBV6-5 TGTGCCAGCAAGCGGACCCAGGGAGCTGGCTACACCTTC CASKRTQGAGYTF
few TRBJ2-3 NA TRBV29-1 TGCAGCGTAGTAAATCCGGCAGATACGCAGTATTTT CSVVNPADTQYF
NA TRBJ2-1 NA TRBV9 TGTGCCAGCAGCGTACGGCAGTCCAATGAGCAGTTCTTC CASSVRQSNEQFF
NA TRBJ2-7 NA TRBV5-1 TGCGCCAGCATGGAGCAAAATGGAGAGCAGTACTTC CASMEQNGEQYF